These 10 T cell receptor beta chains originate from one sample sequenced in a study of blood T cells in healthy people across ages. Alongside a J-beta primer mix, a sample-barcoded 5' primer served in a second PCR lasting 7 to 11 cycles. Using its own MiXCR run on the 5' RACE reads, TCRdb lists one record per CDR3 protein. This sample yields more than 600,000 distinct CDR3 sequences, of which just under 25% are seen a single time; 9.4% belongs to the top ten. This sample also belongs to another study, concerning T cells of mothers and their children.

Sequenced input: blood. All receptors derive from a boy aged 10-17 years in good health.

In its sample, this clonotype was seen a few times. This chain connects TRBV7-3 to TRBJ1-2; D is unresolved. Germline loops: CDR1 SGHTA, CDR2 FQGTGA. The V end was cut by 4 bases, the J end by 14 bases, with 17 bases between. There are 12 residues in the CDR3. CDR3 coding DNA: TGTGCCAGCAGCTCCCCGGGCCTGGAGGAAACCTTC. Translated, it gives CASSSPGLEETF.

DNA of the CDR3: TGTGCCAGCAGCGTACGACACAGAAGATACAATGAGCAGTTCTTC. This gives the protein CASSVRHRRYNEQFF. This rearrangement joins TRBV9 to TRBJ2-7; D is unresolved. The J call may be in error: the DNA end matches TRBJ2-1 better. Germline V gene lookup returns CDR1 SGDLS and CDR2 YYNGEE. This CDR3 contains 15 residues.

This clonotype turned up a few times. This chain uses TRBV12-3 or TRBV12-4 with TRBJ2-7; 8 bases fit TRBD2. Trimming removed 5 bases from V and 6 bases from J; junction bases left unmatched: 18. The CDR3 is made up of 17 amino acids. CDR3 nucleotide sequence: TGTGCCAGCAGTACCCGTGATAGCGGGATCGCCGCCCTCGAGCAGTACTTC. Amino acid sequence: CASSTRDSGIAALEQYF.

The chain is built from TRBV10-3 and TRBJ2-5, with no clear D. The J call may not be correct, given that the DNA end is closer to TRBJ2-7. CDR1 and CDR2 from the germline V gene are ENHRY and SYGVKD. The CDR3 is 11 residues long. CDR3 loop: CAINGEREQYF. For the CDR3, the DNA is TGTGCCATCAATGGGGAACGCGAGCAGTACTTC.

This clonotype was detected many times. The J gene is TRBJ2-4, the V gene TRBV7-2; D uncertain. In germline, CDR1 is SGHTA, CDR2 FQGNSA. The V end lost 5 bases, the J end lost 5 bases, and 7 bases lay between the germline ends. The CDR3 loop spans 12 amino acids. CDR3 residues: CASSLVQNIQYF. Here the CDR3 DNA reads TGTGCCAGCAGCCTGGTTCAAAACATTCAGTACTTC.

J is TRBJ1-3 and V is TRBV12-3 or TRBV12-4; 7 positions agree with TRBD1. This CDR3 region has 15 residues. V shed 8 bases, J shed 5 bases, and the junction held 12 bases outside the gene matches. CDR3 in amino acids: CASSPRTGRRNTIYF. The CDR3 nucleotides are TGTGCCAGCTCTCCCAGGACAGGACGGAGAAACACCATATATTTT.

This clonotype was detected a few times. V is TRBV27 and J is TRBJ1-2, with 8 bases aligning to TRBD1. CDR1 is MNHEY and CDR2 is SMNVEV in the germline V gene (reference sequence). The CDR3 sequence is 15 residues long. The trim removed 5 bases at V and 4 bases at J, leaving 9 bases unmatched. CDR3 nucleotides: TGTGCCAGCAGTCTAGGACAGGGCTACGTCTATGGCTACACCTTC. It codes for CASSLGQGYVYGYTF.

The CDR3 loop is CASRRTSGEAFF. The CDR3 nucleotides read TGTGCCAGCAGGAGGACTAGCGGGGAGGCGTTCTTC. The gene calls are TRBV11-2 and TRBJ2-1, with 12 bases lining up with TRBD2. The CDR3 loop spans 12 amino acids. Per germline, CDR1 SGHAT and CDR2 FQNNGV. The V segment lost 6 bases and the J segment 15 bases; nucleotides outside the gene matches: 6.

The table lists this clonotype with a few counts. The V gene is TRBV7-4, the J gene TRBJ2-4; no firm D call. The CDR3 has 15 residues. V lost 5 bases to trimming and J lost 1 base, with 12 bases between them. CDR1 is SGHVT and CDR2 is SQSDAQ in the germline V gene. The CDR3 region has the DNA TGTGCCAGCAGCCTTCATGGTTCGGCCAAAAACATTCAGTACTTC. Residues: CASSLHGSAKNIQYF. Drawing the rest from reference TRBV7-4 and TRBJ2-4, the complete variable domain is GAGVSQSPRYKVAKRGRDVALRCDSISGHVTLYWYRQTLGQGSEVLTYSQSDAQRDKSGRPSGRFSAERPERSVSTLKIQRTEQGDSAVYLCASSLHGSAKNIQYFGAGTRLSVL.

This sequence joins TRBV28 and TRBJ2-6; TRBD1 is a possible D gene (5 bases). The CDR3 spans 17 residues. V was shortened by 5 bases and J by 2 bases, with 16 bases between the two germline ends. From germline, CDR1 is MDHEN and CDR2 SYDVKM. The CDR3 DNA sequence: TGTGCCAGCAGTATACGGCAGGGTGTGGCTGGGGCCAACGTCCTGACTTTC. Encoded protein: CASSIRQGVAGANVLTF.